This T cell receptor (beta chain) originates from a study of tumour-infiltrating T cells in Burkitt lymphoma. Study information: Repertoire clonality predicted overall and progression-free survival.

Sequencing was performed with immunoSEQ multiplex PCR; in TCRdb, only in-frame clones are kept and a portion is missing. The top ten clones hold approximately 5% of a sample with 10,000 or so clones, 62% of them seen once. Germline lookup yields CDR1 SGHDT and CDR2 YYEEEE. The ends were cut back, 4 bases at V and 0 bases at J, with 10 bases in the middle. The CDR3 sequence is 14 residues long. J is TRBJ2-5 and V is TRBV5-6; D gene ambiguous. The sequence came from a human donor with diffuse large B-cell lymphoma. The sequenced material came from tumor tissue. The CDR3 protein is CASSRDEYQETQYF. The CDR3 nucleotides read TGTGCCAGCAGCAGGGATGAATACCAAGAGACCCAGTACTTC.